These 2 T cell receptor beta chains originate from one sample sequenced in a study of T cell repertoires in cytomegalovirus infection. TCRdb fed the reads into MiXCR, producing one record per CDR3 protein. The data contain about 130,000 distinct CDR3 sequences, under 30% of them singletons. Their antigens remain unidentified. The sample taken for sequencing was PBMCs, sequenced either directly or after in vitro stimulation (not recorded which). The receptors come from a human donor in good health (CMV status not recorded). Some clones in this sample may be carry-over from other donors' samples.

This chain joins TRBV4-3 and TRBJ2-2, with a possible D match to TRBD2 (6 bases). V dropped 1 base and J dropped 1 base, with 10 bases sitting between them. CDR1 and CDR2 from the germline V gene are LGHNA and YSLEER. The CDR3 consists of 16 residues. The CDR3 bases are TGCGCCAGCAGCCAAGTGGGGCGGGAGAACACCGGGGAGCTGTTTTTT. It encodes CASSQVGRENTGELFF.

The chain uses TRBV7-2 and TRBJ2-7; D is unresolved. The V gene's germline CDR1 is SGHTA and CDR2 FQGNSA. The germline V and J ends were trimmed by 5 bases and 0 bases, with 17 bases remaining between them. This CDR3 spans 16 amino acids. Written as DNA, the CDR3 is TGTGCCAGCAGCCGCGCAGGAGCCCTTAGCTCCTACGAGCAGTACGTC. Its translation: CASSRAGALSSYEQYV.